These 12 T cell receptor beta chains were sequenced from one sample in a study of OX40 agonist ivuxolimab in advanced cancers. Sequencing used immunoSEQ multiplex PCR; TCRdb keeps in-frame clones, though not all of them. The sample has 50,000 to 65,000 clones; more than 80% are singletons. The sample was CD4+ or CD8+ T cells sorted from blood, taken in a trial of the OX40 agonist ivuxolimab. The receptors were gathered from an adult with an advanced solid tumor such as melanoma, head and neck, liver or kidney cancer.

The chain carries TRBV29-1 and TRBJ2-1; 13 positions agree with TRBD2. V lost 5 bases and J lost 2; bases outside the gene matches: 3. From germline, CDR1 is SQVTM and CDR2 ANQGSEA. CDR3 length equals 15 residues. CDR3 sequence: CSVRTSGGTYNEQFF. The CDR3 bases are TGCAGCGTTCGGACTAGCGGGGGTACCTACAATGAGCAGTTCTTC.

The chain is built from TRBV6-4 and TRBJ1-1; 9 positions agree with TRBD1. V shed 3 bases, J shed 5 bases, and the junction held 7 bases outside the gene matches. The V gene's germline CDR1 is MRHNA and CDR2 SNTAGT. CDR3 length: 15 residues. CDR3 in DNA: TGTGCCAGCAGTGAAACTTACAGGGGGCGGACTGAAGCTTTCTTT. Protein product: CASSETYRGRTEAFF.

The chain's CDR3 is CASSLEQGNEKLFF. DNA of the CDR3: TGCGCCAGCAGCTTGGAACAGGGTAATGAAAAACTGTTTTTT. This chain uses TRBV5-1 with TRBJ1-4; D is perhaps TRBD1 (6 bases). The CDR3 has 14 residues. Germline V gene data show CDR1 as SGHRS and CDR2 as YFSETQ. With 0 bases removed from V and 4 bases from J, the gap between germline ends came to 7 bases.

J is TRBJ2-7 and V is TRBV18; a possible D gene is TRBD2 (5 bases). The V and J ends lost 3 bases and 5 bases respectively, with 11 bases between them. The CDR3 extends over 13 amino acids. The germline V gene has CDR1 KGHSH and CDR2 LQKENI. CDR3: CASSPRGIDEQYF. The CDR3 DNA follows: TGTGCCAGCTCACCCCGGGGAATCGACGAGCAGTACTTC.

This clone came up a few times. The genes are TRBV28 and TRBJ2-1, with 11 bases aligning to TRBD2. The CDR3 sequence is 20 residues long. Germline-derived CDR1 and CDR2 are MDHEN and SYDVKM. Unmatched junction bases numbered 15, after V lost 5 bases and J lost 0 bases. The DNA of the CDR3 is TGTGCCAGCAGTCACTCCGGGCTAGCGGGGGGAACAAGCTCCTACAATGAGCAGTTCTTC. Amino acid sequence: CASSHSGLAGGTSSYNEQFF. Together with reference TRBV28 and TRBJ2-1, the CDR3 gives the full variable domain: DVKVTQSSRYLVKRTGEKVFLECVQDMDHENMFWYRQDPGLGLRLIYFSYDVKMKEKGDIPEGYSVSREKKERFSLILESASTNQTSMYLCASSHSGLAGGTSSYNEQFFGPGTRLTVL.

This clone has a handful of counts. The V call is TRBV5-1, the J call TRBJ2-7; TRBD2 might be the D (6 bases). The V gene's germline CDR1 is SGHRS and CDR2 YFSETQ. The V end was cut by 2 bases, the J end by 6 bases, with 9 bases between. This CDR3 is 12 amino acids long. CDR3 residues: CASSLSGGEQYF. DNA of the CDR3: TGCGCCAGCAGCTTATCCGGGGGCGAGCAGTACTTC.

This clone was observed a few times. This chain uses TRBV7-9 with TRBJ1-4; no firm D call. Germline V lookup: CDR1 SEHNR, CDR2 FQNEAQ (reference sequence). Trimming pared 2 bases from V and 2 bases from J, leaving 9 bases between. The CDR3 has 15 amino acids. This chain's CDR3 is CASSLTSVTNEKLFF. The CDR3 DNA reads TGTGCCAGCAGCTTAACTTCGGTTACTAATGAAAAACTGTTTTTT.

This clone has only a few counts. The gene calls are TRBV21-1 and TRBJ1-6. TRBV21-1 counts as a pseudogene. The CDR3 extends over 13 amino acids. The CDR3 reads CASSKEEGSPLHF. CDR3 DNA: TGTGCCAGCAGCAAAGAGGAGGGGTCACCCCTCCACTTT.

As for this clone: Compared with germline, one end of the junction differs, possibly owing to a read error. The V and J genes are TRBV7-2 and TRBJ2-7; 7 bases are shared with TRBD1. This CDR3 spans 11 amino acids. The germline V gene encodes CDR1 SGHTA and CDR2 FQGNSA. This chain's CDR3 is CASSSDRVLVF. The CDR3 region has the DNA TGTGCCAGCAGCTCCGACAGGGTTCTAGTCTTC.

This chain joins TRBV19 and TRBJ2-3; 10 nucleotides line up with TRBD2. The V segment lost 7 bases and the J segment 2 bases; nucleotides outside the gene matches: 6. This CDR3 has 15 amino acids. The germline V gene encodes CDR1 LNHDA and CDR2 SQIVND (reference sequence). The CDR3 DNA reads TGTGCCAGTAACCTAGCGGGGGCCAACACAGATACGCAGTATTTT. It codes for CASNLAGANTDTQYF. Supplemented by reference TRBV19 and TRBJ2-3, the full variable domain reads DGGITQSPKYLFRKEGQNVTLSCEQNLNHDAMYWYRQDPGQGLRLIYYSQIVNDFQKGDIAEGYSVSREKKESFPLTVTSAQKNPTAFYLCASNLAGANTDTQYFGPGTRLTVL.

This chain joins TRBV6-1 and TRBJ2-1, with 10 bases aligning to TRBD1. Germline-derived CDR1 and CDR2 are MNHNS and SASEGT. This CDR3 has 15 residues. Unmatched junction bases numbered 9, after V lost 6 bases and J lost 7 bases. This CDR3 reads CASSERDRGWNEQFF. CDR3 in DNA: TGTGCCAGCAGCGAACGGGACAGGGGTTGGAATGAGCAGTTCTTC.

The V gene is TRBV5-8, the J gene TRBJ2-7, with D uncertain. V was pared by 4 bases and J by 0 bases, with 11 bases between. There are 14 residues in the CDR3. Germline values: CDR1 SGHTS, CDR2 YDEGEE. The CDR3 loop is CASSLSQNSYEQYF. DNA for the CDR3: TGTGCCAGCAGCCTGAGCCAAAACTCCTACGAGCAGTACTTC.